Listed below are T cell receptor beta chains from one sample, sequenced in a study of CD8 T cells in ankylosing spondylitis. MiXCR, applied by TCRdb to the 5' RACE reads, yields one record per CDR3 protein. The repertoire holds more than 30,000 distinct CDR3 sequences, with 13% as singletons. The sample comprised synovial fluid, either unsorted or a sorted T cell fraction (not recorded which). These receptor sequences come from a male donor with ankylosing spondylitis. Both conserved end residues are trimmed from each CDR3.

TRBV7-9,13,ASSHLAGGIYEQY
TRBV27,16,ASSLLAGAVSGANVLT
TRBV15,13,ATRGLAGDIDTQY
TRBV6-2/TRBV6-3,11,ASTQEDTGELF
TRBV7-2,15,ASSPARLRANTGELF
TRBV24-1,13,ATSDILSGANVLT
TRBV27,12,ASSRGGDTGELF
TRBV20-1,14,SARDGLAGLYNEQF
TRBV12-3/TRBV12-4,12,ASSFIGTSGEQY
TRBV6-1,15,ASTHPGQPSGANVLT
TRBV20-1,13,SAVTGDPAYNEQF
TRBV28,9,ASSPAYEQY
TRBV20-1,9,SALTEPEAF
TRBV6-4,13,ASSDSGIEGTEAF
TRBV27,15,ATRTVVGAGSLDEQF
TRBV12-3/TRBV12-4,13,ASSLGPQGHYGYT
TRBV4-3,14,ASSQRLGVTNEKLF
TRBV7-9,13,ASRLTGGLNEKLF
TRBV29-1,13,SVDNVAGGSYEQY
TRBV5-6,12,ASSLWGGNTEAF
TRBV7-7,11,ASSQIGVETQY
TRBV2,14,ASRRRVLGGRNEQF
TRBV5-1,13,ASSLRGGQITEQY
TRBV4-3,14,ASSQDGRGVHTEAF
TRBV24-1,12,ATSDTLLGDTQY
TRBV20-1,12,SASGERESVEQF
TRBV4-2,14,ASSQDEGGPHNEQF
TRBV12-3/TRBV12-4,13,ASSLEVGGYQPQH
TRBV12-3/TRBV12-4,11,ASSYAFPYEQY
TRBV28,14,ASRKQGVEGYNEQF